The clone carrying this T cell receptor beta chain was observed at least ten times. No antigen is known for it. RNA transcripts gave rise to amplified TCR beta CDR3 regions. In the first-round RT-PCR of the TCR CDR3, the HTBI primer set was used. TCRdb used MiXCR to reprocess the multiplex PCR reads, holding one entry per CDR3 protein. The sample lists under 200,000 distinct CDR3 sequences, over 8% seen once, with approximately 20% in the top ten. This CDR3 has 13 amino acids. Germline CDR1 reads SNHLY; CDR2 reads FYNNEI. This sample is part of a study of T cells in Graves' hyperthyroidism and ophthalmopathy. Study-level results: Separating ophthalmopathy from stable hyperthyroidism was achieved by a 13 V-J model.

V and J are TRBV2 and TRBJ2-7; D remains unclear. The TCR was taken from a woman between 18 and 29 years old with Graves' hyperthyroidism that later progressed to Graves' ophthalmopathy. The specimen sequenced was blood. CDR3 coding DNA: TGTGCAACAGTTATTAAACTCTCCTACGAGCAGTACTTC. Translated: CATVIKLSYEQYF.